The TCR beta chain under discussion was sequenced for a study of PD-1 blockade in mismatch repair-deficient tumors. Study-level results: After pembrolizumab, tumor-resident clones rose rapidly, then generally contracted before radiologic responses.

The CDR3 sequence is 13 residues long. V was trimmed by 1 base and J by 1 base, leaving 3 bases between them. Germline V gene data show CDR1 as LNHDA and CDR2 as SQIVND (reference sequence). The table came from immunoSEQ multiplex PCR; TCRdb's copy has only in-frame clones and leaves some out. Altogether some 19,000 clones are present, about 80% being singletons, with the ten largest covering about 1.5%. This clone came up once. Its target is unknown. PCR or immunohistochemistry showed mismatch repair deficiency in every enrolled patient. TCRs were sequenced from a few patients responding to pembrolizumab.

The chain carries TRBV19 and TRBJ2-3; D unresolved. This specimen was PBMCs, taken 52 weeks after starting pembrolizumab. The sequence came from an adult with mismatch repair-deficient cancer. The CDR3 sequence is CASSIAGTDTQYF. The CDR3 nucleotides are TGTGCCAGTAGTATAGCGGGCACAGATACGCAGTATTTT.